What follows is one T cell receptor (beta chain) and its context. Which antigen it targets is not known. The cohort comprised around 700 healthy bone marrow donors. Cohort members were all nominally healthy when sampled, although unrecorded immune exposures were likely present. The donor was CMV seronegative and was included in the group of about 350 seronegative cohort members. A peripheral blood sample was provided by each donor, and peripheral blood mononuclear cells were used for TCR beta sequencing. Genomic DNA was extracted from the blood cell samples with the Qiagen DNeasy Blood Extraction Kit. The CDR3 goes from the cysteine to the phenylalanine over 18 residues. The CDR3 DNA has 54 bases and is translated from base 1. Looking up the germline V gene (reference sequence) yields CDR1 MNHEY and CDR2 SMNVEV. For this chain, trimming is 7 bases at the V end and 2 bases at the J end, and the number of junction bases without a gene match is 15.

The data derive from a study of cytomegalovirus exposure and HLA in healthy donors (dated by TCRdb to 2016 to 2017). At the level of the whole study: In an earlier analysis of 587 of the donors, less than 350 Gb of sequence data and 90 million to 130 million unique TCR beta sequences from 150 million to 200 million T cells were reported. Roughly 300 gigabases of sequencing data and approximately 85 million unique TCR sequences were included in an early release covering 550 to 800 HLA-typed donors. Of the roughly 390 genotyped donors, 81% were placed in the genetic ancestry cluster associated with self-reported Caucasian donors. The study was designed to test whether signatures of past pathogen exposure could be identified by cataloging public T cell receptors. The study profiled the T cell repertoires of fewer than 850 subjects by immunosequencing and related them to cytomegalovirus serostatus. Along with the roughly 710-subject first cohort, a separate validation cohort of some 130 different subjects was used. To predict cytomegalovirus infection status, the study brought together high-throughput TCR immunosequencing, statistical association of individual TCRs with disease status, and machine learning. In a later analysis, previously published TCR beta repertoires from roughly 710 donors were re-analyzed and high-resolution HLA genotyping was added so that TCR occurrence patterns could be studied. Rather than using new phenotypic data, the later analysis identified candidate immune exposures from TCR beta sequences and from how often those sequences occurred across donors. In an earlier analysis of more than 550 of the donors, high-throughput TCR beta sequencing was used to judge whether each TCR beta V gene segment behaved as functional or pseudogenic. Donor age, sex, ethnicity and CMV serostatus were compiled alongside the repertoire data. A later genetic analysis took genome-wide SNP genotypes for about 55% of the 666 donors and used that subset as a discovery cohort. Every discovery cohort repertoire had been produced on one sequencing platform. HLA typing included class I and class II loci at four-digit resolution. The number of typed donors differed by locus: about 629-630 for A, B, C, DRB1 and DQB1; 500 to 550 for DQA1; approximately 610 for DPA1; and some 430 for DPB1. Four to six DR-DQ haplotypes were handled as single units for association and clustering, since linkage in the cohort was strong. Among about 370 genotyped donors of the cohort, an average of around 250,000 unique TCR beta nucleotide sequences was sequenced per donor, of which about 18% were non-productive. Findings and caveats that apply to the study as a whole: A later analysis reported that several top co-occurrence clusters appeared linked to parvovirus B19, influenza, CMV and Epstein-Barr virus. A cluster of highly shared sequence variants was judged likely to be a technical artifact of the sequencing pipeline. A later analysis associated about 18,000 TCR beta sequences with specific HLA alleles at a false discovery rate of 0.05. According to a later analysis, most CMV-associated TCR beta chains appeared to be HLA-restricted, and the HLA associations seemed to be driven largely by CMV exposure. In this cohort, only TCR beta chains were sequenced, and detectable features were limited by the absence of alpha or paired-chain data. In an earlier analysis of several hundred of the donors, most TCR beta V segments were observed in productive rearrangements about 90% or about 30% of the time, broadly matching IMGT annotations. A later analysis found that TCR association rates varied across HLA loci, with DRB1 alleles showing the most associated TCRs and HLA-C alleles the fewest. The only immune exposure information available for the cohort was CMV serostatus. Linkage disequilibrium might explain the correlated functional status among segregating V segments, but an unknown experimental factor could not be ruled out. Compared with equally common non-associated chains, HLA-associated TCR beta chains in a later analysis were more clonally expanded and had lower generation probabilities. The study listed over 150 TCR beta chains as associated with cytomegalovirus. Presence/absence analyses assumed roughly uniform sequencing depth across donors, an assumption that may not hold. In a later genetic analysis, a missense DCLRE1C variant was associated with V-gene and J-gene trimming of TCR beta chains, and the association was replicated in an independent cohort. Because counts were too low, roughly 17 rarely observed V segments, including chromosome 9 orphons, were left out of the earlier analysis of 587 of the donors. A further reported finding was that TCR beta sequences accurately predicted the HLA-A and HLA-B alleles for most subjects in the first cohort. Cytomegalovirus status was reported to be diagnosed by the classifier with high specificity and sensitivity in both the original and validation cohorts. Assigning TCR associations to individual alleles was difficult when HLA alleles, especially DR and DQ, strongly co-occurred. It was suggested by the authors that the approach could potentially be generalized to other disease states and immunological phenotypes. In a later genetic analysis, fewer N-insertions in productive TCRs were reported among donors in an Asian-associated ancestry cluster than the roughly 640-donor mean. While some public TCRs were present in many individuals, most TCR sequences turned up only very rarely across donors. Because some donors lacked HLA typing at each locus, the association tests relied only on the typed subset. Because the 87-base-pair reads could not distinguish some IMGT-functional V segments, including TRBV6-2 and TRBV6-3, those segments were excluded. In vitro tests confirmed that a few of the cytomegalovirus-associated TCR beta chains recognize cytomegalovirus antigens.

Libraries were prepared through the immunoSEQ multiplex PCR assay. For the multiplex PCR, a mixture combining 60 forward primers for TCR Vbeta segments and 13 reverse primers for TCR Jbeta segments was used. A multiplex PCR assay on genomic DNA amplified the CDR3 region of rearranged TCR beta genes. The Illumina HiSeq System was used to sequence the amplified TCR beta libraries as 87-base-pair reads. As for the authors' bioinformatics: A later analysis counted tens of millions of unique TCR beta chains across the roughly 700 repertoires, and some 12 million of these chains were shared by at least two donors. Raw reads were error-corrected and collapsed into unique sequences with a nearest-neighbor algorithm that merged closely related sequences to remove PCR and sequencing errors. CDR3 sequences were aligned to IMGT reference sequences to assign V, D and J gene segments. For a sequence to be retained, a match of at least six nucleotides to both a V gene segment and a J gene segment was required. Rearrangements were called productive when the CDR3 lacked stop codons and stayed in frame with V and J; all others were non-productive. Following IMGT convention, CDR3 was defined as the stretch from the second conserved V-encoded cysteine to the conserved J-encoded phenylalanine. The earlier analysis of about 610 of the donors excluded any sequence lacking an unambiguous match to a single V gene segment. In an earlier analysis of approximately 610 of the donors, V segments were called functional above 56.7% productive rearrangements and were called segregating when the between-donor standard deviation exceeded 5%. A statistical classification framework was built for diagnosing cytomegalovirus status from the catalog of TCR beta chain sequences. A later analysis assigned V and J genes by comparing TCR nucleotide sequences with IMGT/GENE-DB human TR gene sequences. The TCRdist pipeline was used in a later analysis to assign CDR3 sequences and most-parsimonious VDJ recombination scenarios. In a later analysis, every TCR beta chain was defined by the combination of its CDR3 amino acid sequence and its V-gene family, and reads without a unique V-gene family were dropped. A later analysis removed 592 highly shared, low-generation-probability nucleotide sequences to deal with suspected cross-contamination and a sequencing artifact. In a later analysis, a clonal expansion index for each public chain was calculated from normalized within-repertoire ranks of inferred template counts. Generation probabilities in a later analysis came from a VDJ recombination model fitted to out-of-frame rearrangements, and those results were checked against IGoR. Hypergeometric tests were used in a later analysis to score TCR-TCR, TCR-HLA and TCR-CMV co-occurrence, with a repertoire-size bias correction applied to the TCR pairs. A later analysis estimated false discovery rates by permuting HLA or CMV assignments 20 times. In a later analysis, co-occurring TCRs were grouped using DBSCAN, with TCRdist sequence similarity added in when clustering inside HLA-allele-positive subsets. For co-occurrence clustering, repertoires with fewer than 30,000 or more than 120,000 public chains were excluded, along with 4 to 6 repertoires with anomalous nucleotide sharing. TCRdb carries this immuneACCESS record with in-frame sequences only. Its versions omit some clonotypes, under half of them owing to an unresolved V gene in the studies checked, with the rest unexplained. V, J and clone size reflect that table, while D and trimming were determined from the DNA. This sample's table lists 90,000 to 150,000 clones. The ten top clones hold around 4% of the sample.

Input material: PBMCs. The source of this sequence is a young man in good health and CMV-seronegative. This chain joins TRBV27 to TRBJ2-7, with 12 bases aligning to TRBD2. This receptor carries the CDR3 CASKSNRRLAGVPYEQYF. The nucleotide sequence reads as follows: TGTGCCAGCAAGTCGAACCGAAGACTAGCGGGAGTCCCCTACGAGCAGTACTTC.